This T cell receptor (beta chain) is from a study of blood T cell repertoires in COVID-19 (dated by TCRdb to about 2020). Some background on the complete study: Collaborator samples came from the United States, Italy and Spain and covered acute and convalescent phases of COVID-19. The material from the prospective study consisted of cDNA or gDNA derived from T cells, B-cell-depleted T cells, or PBMCs. Deeply sampled blood TCRbeta repertoires from subjects exposed to, actively infected with, or recovered from COVID-19 were included in the dataset. The repertoires were released in a freely available public database intended as a resource for research on the immune response to SARS-CoV-2. Samples came from the ongoing ImmuneRACE study (first 160 participants) plus 1,254 subjects from 6 global collaborators. The sample metadata nearly always contained a de-identified subject ID, COVID-19 status, age in years and sex. HLA class I and class II types, where available, came from metadata supplied by the sample provider rather than from assay-based typing.

The junction shows trimming of 6 bases on V and 4 bases on J, plus 18 bases between the germline ends. The CDR3 starts with the cysteine, ends with the phenylalanine, and has 15 residues. Of the read, only the CDR3 DNA is kept; its 45 bases are in frame from base 1. CDR1 and CDR2 (SNHLY, FYNNEI) derive from the germline V gene. TCRbeta CDR3 regions were amplified from genomic DNA by means of the immunoSEQ Assay, a bias-controlled multiplex PCR. Concerning the study's data processing: Within the assay, amplification of reference gene primers was used to estimate how many nucleated cells each sample contained. Sequence reads were collapsed and filtered to measure the absolute abundance of every unique TCRbeta CDR3 rearrangement. For each sample, productive Simpson clonality was calculated by taking the square root of Simpson's diversity index across productive rearrangements. TCRdb took this table from immuneACCESS and kept in-frame rearrangements with V and J called. Such tables lack part of the clones; where checked against another copy, unresolved V genes explain under half of the gap, and the rest is unexplained. V, J and clone size derive from that table, while D and trimming were established from the DNA sequence. For this sample there are 310,000 or so clones; around 88% appear just once. Together, the top ten hold 1% to 1.5% of the sample.

Summary of the overall study and its limitations: How much clinical and demographic metadata was included differed by source and by participant, and the metadata was provided uncurated.

Collaborating institutions collected whole blood in K2EDTA tubes following their own protocols. Collaborator samples were shipped for TCRbeta analysis as frozen whole blood, isolated PBMCs, or DNA extracted from either sample type. This clone was observed once. The antigen it binds to is not known. Per-base quality was not reported, and no clone a single base away is much larger than it. This receptor chain uses TRBV2 and TRBJ1-1; the D segment could be TRBD1, given 5 matching bases. The sequenced sample consisted of peripheral blood. The origin of this receptor is a woman in her fifties or sixties with acute or convalescent COVID-19. The DNA reads as follows: TGTGCCAGCAGCTCTCAGGGCGAAGTTAGCACTGAAGCTTTCTTT. Its amino acids are CASSSQGEVSTEAFF.